This TCR beta chain was recorded in a study of blood T cell repertoires in COVID-19. This CDR3 comprises 15 residues. The V gene lost 2 bases and the J gene lost 7 bases, with 12 bases spanning the gap. Germline CDR1 is KGHSH and CDR2 is LQKENI. Sequencing was performed with immunoSEQ multiplex PCR; in TCRdb, only in-frame clones are kept and a portion is missing. Here the sample spans approximately 300,000 clones, approximately 83% being singletons. The V gene is TRBV18, the J gene TRBJ1-6; D is possibly TRBD1 (5 bases). The specimen was PBMCs or T cells enriched from blood (not recorded which). The sequence came from a woman in her thirties who had recovered from COVID-19. The CDR3 DNA reads TGTGCCAGCTCACCAGGGGCCCAGACCAATTCACCCCTCCACTTT. Protein product: CASSPGAQTNSPLHF.